One and the same sample provided the 3 T cell receptor beta chains below, sequenced in a study of T-cell memory formation after mild COVID-19. TCRdb itself ran the 5' RACE reads through MiXCR, one entry per CDR3 protein. The sample carries more than 300,000 distinct CDR3 sequences, roughly 13% recorded once. Sequencing was carried out using PBMCs or a T cell subset sorted from them (not recorded which). These receptors were taken from a man between 18 and 29 years old who had mild COVID-19 (a few samples of this study predate the infection). Cell type and time point are not known.

In this sample, this clonotype turned up a few times. The genes are TRBV29-1 and TRBJ2-3; D is ambiguous. The ends were cut back, 4 bases at V and 0 bases at J, with 8 bases in the middle. Germline CDR1 is SQVTM and CDR2 is ANQGSEA. This CDR3 has 13 amino acids. The CDR3 DNA is TGCAGCGTTGGCCGTACTAGCACAGATACGCAGTATTTT. Residues: CSVGRTSTDTQYF.

This clonotype occurred once. The V and J genes are TRBV6-5 and TRBJ1-1; the D is unclear. The CDR3 runs to 14 residues. V was cut by 2 bases and J by 2 bases, with 9 bases left in between. The germline CDR1 and CDR2 sequences are MNHEY and SVGAGI. DNA of the CDR3: TGTGCCAGCAGTTACGATACAGTTAACACTGAAGCTTTCTTT. This sequence encodes CASSYDTVNTEAFF.

The CDR3 reads CASSYSIDQPQHF. CDR3 DNA: TGTGCCAGCAGTTACTCGATAGATCAGCCCCAGCATTTT. This chain joins TRBV6-5 and TRBJ1-5; D not certain. Per germline, CDR1 MNHEY and CDR2 SVGAGI. This CDR3 region has 13 residues. The V and J ends lost 0 bases and 5 bases respectively, with 5 bases between them.